The 23 T cell receptor beta chains listed next were all sequenced from one sample in a study of T cell responses to AZD1222 COVID-19 vaccine. Measured with immunoSEQ multiplex PCR; TCRdb has only the in-frame clones, and not every one. The data show around 160,000 clones, with about 91% seen just once and under 1.2% held by the top ten. The sample consisted of peripheral blood, taken 28 days after the second AZD1222 dose. All receptors derive from an adult who received the AZD1222 COVID-19 vaccine.

The gene calls are TRBV3-1 (or the pseudogene TRBV3-2) and TRBJ2-1; 8 nucleotides align to TRBD2. J was trimmed by 4 bases and V by 4 bases; bases with no gene match: 3. From germline, CDR1 is LGHDT and CDR2 YNNKEL (reference sequence). The CDR3 consists of 14 residues. The CDR3 sequence is CASSPSGGYNEQFF. The CDR3 DNA follows: TGTGCCAGCAGCCCAAGCGGGGGTTACAATGAGCAGTTCTTC.

The genes are TRBV5-1 and TRBJ1-2; TRBD1 might be the D (5 bases). The V gene lost 4 bases and the J gene lost 8 bases, with 30 bases spanning the gap. There are 18 residues in the CDR3. The germline V gene has CDR1 SGHRS and CDR2 YFSETQ. The CDR3 loop reads CASSPRAQGILSGDGYTF. The CDR3 DNA reads TGCGCCAGCAGCCCCCGGGCGCAGGGTATTCTCTCGGGCGACGGCTACACCTTC.

This sequence joins TRBV27 and TRBJ2-5; 10 positions agree with TRBD2. J gave up 1 base and V 0 bases, and 5 bases lay outside the gene matches. The CDR3 runs 17 residues. Germline loops: CDR1 MNHEY, CDR2 SMNVEV (reference sequence). The chain's CDR3 is CASSLSPLAGTQETQYF. The CDR3 DNA follows: TGTGCCAGCAGTTTATCCCCACTAGCGGGGACCCAAGAGACCCAGTACTTC.

This chain links TRBV24-1 with TRBJ2-1; possibly TRBD2 for D (5 bases). With 1 base removed from V and 9 bases from J, the gap between germline ends came to 6 bases. The CDR3 spans 12 residues. Germline V lookup: CDR1 KGHDR, CDR2 SFDVKD. CDR3 loop: CATSDLGGEQFF. For the CDR3, the DNA is TGTGCCACCAGTGATTTAGGAGGTGAGCAGTTCTTC.

The genes are TRBV27 and TRBJ2-1, with D possibly being TRBD1 or TRBD2 (6 bases each). This CDR3 has 15 amino acids. Germline assignment: CDR1 MNHEY and CDR2 SMNVEV (reference sequence). V gave up 1 base and J gave up 2 bases, with 9 bases separating them. The CDR3 reads CASSLWGAPYNEQFF. The DNA for the CDR3 is TGTGCCAGCAGTTTATGGGGGGCCCCCTACAATGAGCAGTTCTTC.

The chain carries TRBV7-2 and TRBJ2-1; D is ambiguous. The germline V gene encodes CDR1 SGHTA and CDR2 FQGNSA. The CDR3 consists of 12 residues. V shed 2 bases and J shed 7 bases, with 6 bases lying between them. The CDR3 here is CASSLSLNEQFF. The CDR3 nucleotides read TGTGCCAGCAGCTTAAGTCTGAATGAGCAGTTCTTC. Supplemented by reference TRBV7-2 and TRBJ2-1, the full variable domain reads GAGVSQSPSNKVTEKGKDVELRCDPISGHTALYWYRQSLGQGLEFLIYFQGNSAPDKSGLPSDRFSAERTGGSVSTLTIQRTQQEDSAVYLCASSLSLNEQFFGPGTRLTVL.

The rearrangement uses TRBV19 and TRBJ1-1, with D perhaps TRBD1 (6 bases). V gave up 4 bases and J gave up 0 bases, with 9 bases separating them. The CDR3 loop spans 14 amino acids. Germline CDR1 LNHDA, CDR2 SQIVND (reference sequence). CDR3 residues: CASSTGQLNTEAFF. The CDR3 coding sequence is TGTGCCAGTAGTACCGGACAGTTGAACACTGAAGCTTTCTTT.

The chain employs TRBV24-1 and TRBJ1-4; D unresolved. The CDR3 contains 12 residues. Between the trimmed V and J ends, which lost 2 bases and 11 bases, there was a span of 8 bases. The germline CDR1 and CDR2 sequences are KGHDR and SFDVKD. In DNA form, the CDR3 reads TGTGCCACCAGTGATTCGGACGGGAAACTGTTTTTT. Translating it yields CATSDSDGKLFF.

This rearrangement joins TRBV5-4 to TRBJ1-2; 7 nucleotides line up with TRBD1. The trim removed 4 bases at V and 7 bases at J, leaving 10 bases unmatched. Germline CDR1 SGHNT, CDR2 YYREEE (reference sequence). CDR3 length: 14 amino acids. The CDR3 protein is CASSRNRGEGGYTF. DNA for the CDR3: TGTGCCAGCAGCCGGAACAGGGGAGAGGGTGGCTACACCTTC.

As regards this clone: Compared with germline, one end of the junction differs, possibly owing to a read error. The chain employs TRBV6-1 and TRBJ2-7; 10 positions match TRBD2. The CDR3 totals 15 residues. CDR1 and CDR2 (germline): MNHNS, SASEGT. Here the CDR3 DNA reads TGTGCCAGCAGTGAAGCGACGCTAGCGGGGGTTCCTCCTCACTTC. Protein sequence: CASSEATLAGVPPHF.

V is TRBV10-3 and J is TRBJ2-3, with a possible D match to TRBD1 (5 bases). This CDR3 is built from 14 residues. Per the germline V gene, CDR1 is ENHRY and CDR2 is SYGVKD. Trimming left V 7 bases short and J 0 bases short, with 11 bases between. CDR3 coding DNA: TGTGCCATCAAACAGGCCACTAGCACAGATACGCAGTATTTT. Protein product: CAIKQATSTDTQYF.

The chain couples TRBV27 to TRBJ2-3; 10 bases are shared with TRBD2. Germline V CDR1 and CDR2: MNHEY, SMNVEV (reference sequence). CDR3 length equals 19 residues. The J segment lost 3 bases and the V segment lost 2 bases, leaving 14 bases of the junction unmatched. CDR3 sequence reads: CASSLPAGGPESGTDTQYF. The CDR3 DNA reads TGTGCCAGCAGTTTACCAGCGGGGGGGCCTGAATCGGGTACAGATACGCAGTATTTT.

The CDR3 protein is CASSKPGGPFNEQFF. The CDR3 DNA reads as TGTGCCAGCAGCAAGCCGGGGGGGCCGTTCAATGAGCAGTTCTTC. V gene TRBV27 combines with J gene TRBJ2-1, with 8 bases lining up with TRBD2. V lost 6 bases to trimming and J lost 6 bases; unmatched junction nucleotides: 10. The CDR3 covers 15 residues. Per germline, CDR1 MNHEY and CDR2 SMNVEV (reference sequence).

This chain links TRBV3-1 (or the pseudogene TRBV3-2) with TRBJ2-3, with 8 bases lining up with TRBD2. Germline CDR1 and CDR2: LGHDT and YNNKEL (reference sequence). The V segment lost 4 bases and the J segment 1 base; nucleotides outside the gene matches: 4. The CDR3 has 15 residues. CDR3 amino acids: CASSPSRGGTDTQYF. The CDR3 DNA follows: TGTGCCAGCAGCCCTTCGCGGGGGGGCACAGATACGCAGTATTTT.

This clone was seen a single time. As DNA, the CDR3 is TGTGCCAGCAGTGAAGTCGGGAATAACTATGGCTACACCTTC. Translating gives CASSEVGNNYGYTF. The chain recombines TRBV2 with TRBJ1-2; the D is unclear. Between the trimmed V and J ends, which lost 1 base and 1 base, there was a span of 7 bases. CDR3 length: 14 amino acids. Looked up from germline, CDR1 is SNHLY and CDR2 is FYNNEI. The variable domain in full, completed from reference TRBV2 and TRBJ1-2, reads EPEVTQTPSHQVTQMGQEVILRCVPISNHLYFYWYRQILGQKVEFLVSFYNNEISEKSEIFDDQFSVERPDGSNFTLKIRSTKLEDSAMYFCASSEVGNNYGYTFGSGTRLTVV.

This sequence joins TRBV19 and TRBJ2-7; 9 nucleotides align to TRBD1. V shed 1 base, J shed 4 bases, and the junction held 5 bases outside the gene matches. Per the germline V gene, CDR1 is LNHDA and CDR2 is SQIVND (reference sequence). The CDR3 contains 15 residues. The CDR3 region has the DNA TGTGCCAGTAGTATAGCTGGGACAGGGCTTTACGAGCAGTACTTC. It translates to CASSIAGTGLYEQYF.

CDR3 region: CASREGHPNLGYTF. In DNA form, the CDR3 reads TGTGCCAGCAGAGAGGGACACCCGAATCTTGGCTACACCTTC. The gene calls are TRBV2 and TRBJ1-2; possible D gene TRBD1, 6 bases. V was clipped by 6 bases and J by 7 bases, with 18 bases between them. Germline CDR1 and CDR2: SNHLY and FYNNEI. The CDR3 is 14 residues long.

J is TRBJ1-5 and V is TRBV12-3 or TRBV12-4, with a possible D match to TRBD1 (5 bases). This CDR3 comprises 12 residues. Trimming removed 2 bases at V and 6 bases at J, with 5 bases between. The CDR3 loop is CASSLRGQPQHF. The DNA for the CDR3 is TGTGCCAGCAGTTTAAGGGGTCAGCCCCAGCATTTT.

CDR3 DNA sequence: TGTGCCAGCAGCTTAGTAAGTGGGGAGGAGACCCAGTACTTC. It specifies CASSLVSGEETQYF. The chain couples TRBV7-2 to TRBJ2-5, with a possible D match to TRBD2 (5 bases). Germline values: CDR1 SGHTA, CDR2 FQGNSA. Trimming removed 1 base from V and 5 bases from J, with 11 bases in between. The CDR3 is made up of 14 amino acids.

The chain joins TRBV11-1 to TRBJ1-2; perhaps TRBD1 as D (5 bases). Germline V gene sequence: CDR1 SGHAT, CDR2 FQDESV (reference sequence). Trimming stripped 1 base from V and 13 bases from J, with 13 bases between. This CDR3 region has 12 residues. CDR3 protein: CASSLVARDATF. The CDR3 DNA reads as TGTGCCAGCAGCTTAGTGGCCAGGGACGCCACCTTC.

The rearrangement uses TRBV6-2 or TRBV6-3 and TRBJ1-5; no clear D gene. Trimming took 1 base from V and 4 from J, leaving 17 bases between them. There are 17 residues in the CDR3. Germline-derived CDR1 and CDR2 are MNHEY and SVGEGT. CDR3 coding DNA: TGTGCCAGCAGTTACTTTTCTATAGTAGTGGGGAATCAGCCCCAGCATTTT. This translates into CASSYFSIVVGNQPQHF.

This clone was detected only once. The gene calls are TRBV19 and TRBJ1-1; D gene unclear. The CDR3 sequence is 14 residues long. Trimming took off 6 bases at V and 0 bases at J, with 11 bases between the two ends. Germline CDR1 LNHDA, CDR2 SQIVND (reference sequence). The CDR3 sequence: CASSQGRMNTEAFF. In DNA form, the CDR3 reads TGTGCCAGTAGCCAAGGACGGATGAACACTGAAGCTTTCTTT.

The V gene is TRBV11-2, the J gene TRBJ2-5; the D gene is possibly TRBD2 (6 bases). Germline-derived CDR1 and CDR2 are SGHAT and FQNNGV. Trimming cost V 5 bases and J 7 bases, with 17 bases left between them. CDR3 size: 14 residues. CDR3 sequence reads: CASSPRVGGWTQYF. For the CDR3, the DNA is TGTGCCAGCAGCCCCCGGGTGGGGGGTTGGACCCAGTACTTC.